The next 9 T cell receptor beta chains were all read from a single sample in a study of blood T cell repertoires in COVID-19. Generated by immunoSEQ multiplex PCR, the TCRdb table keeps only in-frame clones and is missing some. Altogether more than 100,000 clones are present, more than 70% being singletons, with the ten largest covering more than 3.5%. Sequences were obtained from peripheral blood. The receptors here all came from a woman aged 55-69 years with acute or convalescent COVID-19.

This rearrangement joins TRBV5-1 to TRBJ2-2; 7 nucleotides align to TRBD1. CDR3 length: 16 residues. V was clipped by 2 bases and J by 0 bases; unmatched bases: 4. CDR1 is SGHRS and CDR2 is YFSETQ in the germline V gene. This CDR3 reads CASSLSGGSNTGELFF. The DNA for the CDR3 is TGCGCCAGCAGCTTATCAGGGGGATCGAACACCGGGGAGCTGTTTTTT.

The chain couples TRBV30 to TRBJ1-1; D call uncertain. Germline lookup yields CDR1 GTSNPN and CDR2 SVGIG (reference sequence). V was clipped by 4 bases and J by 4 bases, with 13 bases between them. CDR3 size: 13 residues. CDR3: CAWTIGSGTEAFF. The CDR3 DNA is TGTGCCTGGACCATAGGTTCGGGCACTGAAGCTTTCTTT.

This CDR3 reads CASSPPYGQATGELFF. The CDR3 DNA follows: TGCGCCAGCAGCCCCCCCTACGGCCAGGCCACCGGGGAGCTGTTTTTT. The chain uses TRBV5-1 and TRBJ2-2; D unclear. Germline loops: CDR1 SGHRS, CDR2 YFSETQ. V gave up 4 bases and J gave up 4 bases, with 17 bases separating them. The CDR3 has 16 amino acids.

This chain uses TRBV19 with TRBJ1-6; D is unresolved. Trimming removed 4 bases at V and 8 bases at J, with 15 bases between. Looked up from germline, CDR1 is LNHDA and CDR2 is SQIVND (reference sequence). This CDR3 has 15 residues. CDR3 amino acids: CASSKSRGTYSPLHF. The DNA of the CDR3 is TGTGCCAGTAGTAAGTCTCGGGGAACGTATTCACCCCTCCACTTT.

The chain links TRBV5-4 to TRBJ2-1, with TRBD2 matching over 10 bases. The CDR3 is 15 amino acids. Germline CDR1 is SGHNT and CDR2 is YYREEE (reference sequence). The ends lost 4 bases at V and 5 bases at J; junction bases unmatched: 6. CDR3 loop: CASSGRTSGNNEQFF. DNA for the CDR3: TGTGCCAGCAGCGGCAGGACTAGCGGTAACAATGAGCAGTTCTTC.

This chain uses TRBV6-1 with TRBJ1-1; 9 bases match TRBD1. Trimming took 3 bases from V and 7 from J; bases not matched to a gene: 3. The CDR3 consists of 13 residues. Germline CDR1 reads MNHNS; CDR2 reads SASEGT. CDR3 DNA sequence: TGTGCCAGCAGTGAGCGGGACAGGGTTGAAGCTTTCTTT. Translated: CASSERDRVEAFF.

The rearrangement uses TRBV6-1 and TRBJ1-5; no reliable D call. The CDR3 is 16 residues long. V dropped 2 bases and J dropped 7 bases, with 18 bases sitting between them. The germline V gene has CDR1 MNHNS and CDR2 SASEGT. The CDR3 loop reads CASSELVALGDQPQHF. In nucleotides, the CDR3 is TGTGCCAGCAGTGAATTAGTGGCCTTAGGAGACCAGCCCCAGCATTTT.

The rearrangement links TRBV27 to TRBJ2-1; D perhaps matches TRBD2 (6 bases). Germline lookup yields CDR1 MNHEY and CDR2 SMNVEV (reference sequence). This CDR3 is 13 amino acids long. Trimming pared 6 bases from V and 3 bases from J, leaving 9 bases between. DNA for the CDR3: TGTGCCAGCAGGCTGGGACTCTACAATGAGCAGTTCTTC. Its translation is CASRLGLYNEQFF.

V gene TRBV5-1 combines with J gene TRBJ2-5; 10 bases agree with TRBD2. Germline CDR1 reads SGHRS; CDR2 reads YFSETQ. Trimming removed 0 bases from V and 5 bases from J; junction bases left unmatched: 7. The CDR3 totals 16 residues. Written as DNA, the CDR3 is TGCGCCAGCAGCTTGGCAGCTAGCGGGAGTTGGGAGACCCAGTACTTC. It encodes CASSLAASGSWETQYF.